What follows are 14 T cell receptor beta chains derived from one specimen sequenced in a study of blood T cell repertoires in COVID-19 (dated by TCRdb to about 2020). Library method: the immunoSEQ multiplex PCR assay. TCRdb's version of the immuneACCESS table is confined to in-frame rearrangements and falls short of the full clone set. An unresolved V gene accounts for under half of the shortfall where checked; the remainder is of unknown origin. In all, the sample holds about 160,000 clones, and approximately 86% of those were seen once. The ten largest clonotypes hold roughly 7% of the sample. The sequenced sample was peripheral blood. The receptor source for this set is a man aged 45-65 years with active or convalescent COVID-19.

A note on this clone: At one end, the junction sequence differs from germline, possibly due to a read error. The chain employs TRBV12-3 or TRBV12-4 and TRBJ1-2; D unclear. The CDR3 length is 12 residues. CDR3 amino acids: CASSKWQYDYTF. CDR3 DNA: TGTGCCAGCAGTAAATGGCAGTATGACTACACCTTC.

In its sample, this clone was seen a few times. This chain joins TRBV15 and TRBJ1-6; D is possibly TRBD1 (6 bases). CDR1 LNHNV and CDR2 YYDKDF come from the germline V gene (reference sequence). Trimming cost V 2 bases and J 6 bases, with 11 bases left between them. This CDR3 region has 15 residues. The CDR3 region is CATSRTGTGNSPLHF. CDR3 DNA: TGTGCCACCAGCAGAACAGGGACGGGTAATTCACCCCTCCACTTT.

This sequence joins TRBV5-6 and TRBJ1-5; TRBD1 matches 7 bases. The junction had 2 bases not matched to a gene; V was cut back by 0 bases and J by 2 bases. Per germline, CDR1 SGHDT and CDR2 YYEEEE. The CDR3 loop spans 15 amino acids. DNA for the CDR3: TGTGCCAGCAGCTTGGCCGGGACAGGCAATCAGCCCCAGCATTTT. Amino acid sequence: CASSLAGTGNQPQHF. The whole variable domain, remainder taken from reference TRBV5-6 and TRBJ1-5, is DAGVTQSPTHLIKTRGQQVTLRCSPKSGHDTVSWYQQALGQGPQFIFQYYEEEERQRGNFPDRFSGHQFPNYSSELNVNALLLGDSALYLCASSLAGTGNQPQHFGDGTRLSIL.

The chain links TRBV10-3 to TRBJ2-5; a possible D gene is TRBD1 (6 bases). Trimming cost V 4 bases and J 2 bases, with 11 bases left between them. Germline V gene sequence: CDR1 ENHRY, CDR2 SYGVKD. The CDR3 totals 14 residues. In DNA form, the CDR3 reads TGTGCCATCAGTGTCGGGACAATACAAGAGACCCAGTACTTC. Amino acids: CAISVGTIQETQYF.

CDR3 bases: TGTGCCAGCAGCTTAGCCGGACTGGGCGAAAAACTGTTTTTT. Translated: CASSLAGLGEKLFF. The rearrangement links TRBV7-9 to TRBJ1-4, with unresolved D. The CDR3 has 14 amino acids. Trimming left V 0 bases short and J 8 bases short, with 10 bases between. The V gene's germline CDR1 is SEHNR and CDR2 FQNEAQ (reference sequence).

The chain is built from TRBV5-6 and TRBJ2-3; D may be TRBD1 (5 bases). This CDR3 has 16 amino acids. From germline, CDR1 is SGHDT and CDR2 YYEEEE. V shed 3 bases and J shed 6 bases, with 20 bases lying between them. The CDR3 sequence: CASSYRTSHFRDTQYF. In DNA, the CDR3 is TGTGCCAGCAGCTACAGGACCAGCCACTTTAGGGATACGCAGTATTTT. Combining the CDR3 with reference TRBV5-6 and TRBJ2-3 gives the whole variable domain DAGVTQSPTHLIKTRGQQVTLRCSPKSGHDTVSWYQQALGQGPQFIFQYYEEEERQRGNFPDRFSGHQFPNYSSELNVNALLLGDSALYLCASSYRTSHFRDTQYFGPGTRLTVL.

V and J are TRBV5-7 and TRBJ1-4; maybe TRBD1 (6 bases). TRBV5-7 is an open reading frame whose function is uncertain. This CDR3 comprises 14 residues. V dropped 5 bases and J dropped 7 bases, with 15 bases sitting between them. CDR3 residues: CASRGTLRGEKLFF. DNA of the CDR3: TGTGCCAGCAGGGGGACACTTCGGGGTGAAAAACTGTTTTTT.

The rearrangement links TRBV7-2 to TRBJ2-5; D is possibly TRBD2 (6 bases). CDR1 is SGHTA, CDR2 FQGNSA, per germline. The germline V and J ends were trimmed by 1 base and 5 bases, with 17 bases remaining between them. This CDR3 has 16 residues. In DNA form, the CDR3 reads TGTGCCAGCAGCTTAGGGGCCGGGACTCGGAGGGAGACCCAGTACTTC. It encodes CASSLGAGTRRETQYF. The entire variable domain, with the rest obtained from reference TRBV7-2 and TRBJ2-5, is as follows: GAGVSQSPSNKVTEKGKDVELRCDPISGHTALYWYRQSLGQGLEFLIYFQGNSAPDKSGLPSDRFSAERTGGSVSTLTIQRTQQEDSAVYLCASSLGAGTRRETQYFGPGTRLLVL.

The CDR3 sequence is CASSVQGDTGELFF. As DNA, the CDR3 is TGTGCCAGCAGTGTACAGGGCGACACCGGGGAGCTGTTTTTT. The chain combines TRBV6-4 with TRBJ2-2; TRBD1 might be the D (6 bases). Germline V lookup: CDR1 MRHNA, CDR2 SNTAGT. The V gene lost 4 bases and the J gene lost 3 bases, with 9 bases spanning the gap. The CDR3 totals 14 residues.

The chain recombines TRBV5-1 with TRBJ1-5, with a possible D match to TRBD1 (6 bases). CDR1 and CDR2 (germline): SGHRS, YFSETQ. The V end was cut by 5 bases, the J end by 5 bases, with 17 bases between. The CDR3 is 15 residues long. DNA for the CDR3: TGCGCCAGCAGATATACGGACAGCGGGGATCAGCCCCAGCATTTT. Its protein product is CASRYTDSGDQPQHF.

This clone occurred a few times. The rearrangement uses TRBV9 and TRBJ2-1, with D hard to call. This CDR3 region has 14 residues. Trimming removed 0 bases from V and 9 bases from J, with 13 bases in between. Germline V gives CDR1 SGDLS, CDR2 YYNGEE. The DNA for the CDR3 is TGTGCCAGCAGCGTAGCAGTCTTGGTCTCTGAGCAGTTCTTC. This codes for CASSVAVLVSEQFF. Supplemented by reference TRBV9 and TRBJ2-1, the full variable domain reads DSGVTQTPKHLITATGQRVTLRCSPRSGDLSVYWYQQSLDQGLQFLIQYYNGEERAKGNILERFSAQQFPDLHSELNLSSLELGDSALYFCASSVAVLVSEQFFGPGTRLTVL.

The gene calls are TRBV4-3 and TRBJ2-2; 10 nucleotides agree with TRBD2. In germline, CDR1 is LGHNA, CDR2 YSLEER. The CDR3 sequence is 17 residues long. Losses at the gene ends were 4 bases for V and 8 bases for J; bases not matched to a gene: 13. The DNA for the CDR3 is TGCGCCAGCAGCCCGAAAGTGGCTAGCGGGAGCATTGGGGAGCTGTTTTTT. It is translated as CASSPKVASGSIGELFF.

The genes are TRBV2 and TRBJ1-2; the match to TRBD1 covers 7 bases. Germline V lookup: CDR1 SNHLY, CDR2 FYNNEI. This CDR3 region has 12 residues. The V segment lost 8 bases and the J segment 3 bases; nucleotides outside the gene matches: 3. CDR3 sequence (DNA): TGTGCCAGCGGCGGGACAGACTATGGCTACACCTTC. The encoded protein is CASGGTDYGYTF.

This chain links TRBV27 with TRBJ1-2; unclear D gene. Germline values: CDR1 MNHEY, CDR2 SMNVEV (reference sequence). The CDR3 spans 14 residues. Trimming left V 6 bases short and J 4 bases short, with 15 bases between. In DNA form, the CDR3 reads TGTGCCAGCAGCGTGGGCGCAGGATTCTATGGCTACACCTTC. Amino acids: CASSVGAGFYGYTF.